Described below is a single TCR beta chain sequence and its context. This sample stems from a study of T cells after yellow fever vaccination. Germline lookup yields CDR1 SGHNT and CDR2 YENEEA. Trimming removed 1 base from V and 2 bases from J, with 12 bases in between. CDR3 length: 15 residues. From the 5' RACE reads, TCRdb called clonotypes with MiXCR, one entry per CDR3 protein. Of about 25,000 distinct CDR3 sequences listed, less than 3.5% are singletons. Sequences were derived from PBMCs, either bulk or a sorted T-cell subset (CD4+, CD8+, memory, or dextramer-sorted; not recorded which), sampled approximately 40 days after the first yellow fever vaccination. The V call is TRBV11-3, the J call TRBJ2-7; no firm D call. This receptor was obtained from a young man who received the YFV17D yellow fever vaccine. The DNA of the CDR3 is TGTGCCAGCAGCTTAGGTCGCCACAGCGCCTACGAGCAGTACGTC. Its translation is CASSLGRHSAYEQYV.